A single TCR beta chain is shown here with its context. These data are taken from a study of blood T cell repertoires in COVID-19. The overall study: From T cells, B-cell-depleted T cells, or PBMCs came the material, which was cDNA or gDNA.

Authors' analysis steps: The assay estimated nucleated cells by amplifying reference gene primers. Clones were sequenced by immunoSEQ multiplex PCR, and TCRdb holds only the in-frame ones, with some missing. V and J calls plus clone size are reproduced from that table; the DNA served to infer D and trimming. The data show about 360,000 clones, with about 80% seen just once and more than 0.95% held by the top ten. Germline trimming cut 4 bases from V and 2 bases from J; bases unmatched to any gene: 14. Germline values: CDR1 SGDLS, CDR2 YYNGEE. CDR3 size: 17 residues. Sequenced material: peripheral blood. The clonotype originates from a human donor with acute or convalescent COVID-19. The donor label of this sample is uncertain. V usage is TRBV9 and J usage is TRBJ2-5; TRBD2 aligns across 7 bases. The CDR3 loop reads CASSPTRTSGGQETQYF. CDR3 in DNA: TGTGCCAGCAGCCCTACCAGGACTAGTGGGGGGCAAGAGACCCAGTACTTC.